These 18 T cell receptor beta chains originate from one sample sequenced in a study of cytomegalovirus exposure and HLA in healthy donors. Generated by immunoSEQ multiplex PCR, the TCRdb table keeps only in-frame clones and is missing some. The data hold 150,000 to 160,000 clones, with around nine tenths observed a single time. The material sequenced was PBMCs. The receptor set was obtained from a man between 18 and 35 years old in good health and CMV-seropositive.

The chain has TRBV29-1 and TRBJ1-3; the match to TRBD1 covers 8 bases. The germline gives CDR1 SQVTM, CDR2 ANQGSEA. The CDR3 consists of 14 residues. Losses at the gene ends were 5 bases for V and 0 bases for J; bases not matched to a gene: 3. The CDR3: CSVLDRGSGNTIYF. Written as DNA, the CDR3 is TGCAGCGTTCTCGACAGGGGCTCTGGAAACACCATATATTTT.

V and J are TRBV12-5 and TRBJ1-2; tentatively, D is TRBD1 (5 bases). V lost 4 bases to trimming and J lost 1 base, with 19 bases between them. Per germline, CDR1 LGHNT and CDR2 FRNRAP. This CDR3 region has 17 residues. CDR3 sequence reads: CASGSYLGAGNNYGYTF. Written as DNA, the CDR3 is TGTGCTAGTGGTTCTTACCTTGGGGCAGGGAATAACTATGGCTACACCTTC.

The chain links TRBV7-3 to TRBJ1-1; 8 bases line up with TRBD1. This CDR3 has 14 amino acids. The germline V gene has CDR1 SGHTA and CDR2 FQGTGA. Unmatched junction bases numbered 6, after V lost 5 bases and J lost 4 bases. CDR3 in amino acids: CASSAQGVSTEAFF. The CDR3, as DNA: TGTGCCAGCAGCGCACAGGGGGTTAGCACTGAAGCTTTCTTT.

The V and J genes are TRBV2 and TRBJ1-1; 12 positions agree with TRBD1. V trimming: 1 base; J trimming: 3 bases; junction bases outside the gene matches: 9. The CDR3 spans 18 residues. In germline, CDR1 is SNHLY, CDR2 FYNNEI. CDR3 coding DNA: TGTGCCAGCAGTGAAGTTGGGACAGGGGGCGGATCGGACACTGAAGCTTTCTTT. Protein sequence: CASSEVGTGGGSDTEAFF.

This chain links TRBV9 with TRBJ2-3, with D tentatively TRBD2 (5 bases). The germline V gene has CDR1 SGDLS and CDR2 YYNGEE. The CDR3 covers 14 residues. V shed 6 bases and J shed 7 bases, with 18 bases lying between them. The CDR3 coding sequence is TGTGCCAGCACCCCAGCGGCGGCTTCCCATACGCAGTATTTT. Protein: CASTPAAASHTQYF.

The sample holds one count of this clone. J is TRBJ1-2 and V is TRBV19, with 9 bases matching TRBD1. From germline, CDR1 is LNHDA and CDR2 SQIVND (reference sequence). V lost 5 bases, J lost 7 bases, and 5 bases stayed unmatched. This CDR3 has 13 amino acids. The CDR3 loop is CASSVGTGLGYTF. The CDR3 DNA reads as TGTGCCAGTAGTGTCGGGACAGGGCTTGGCTACACCTTC.

This chain joins TRBV5-1 and TRBJ2-5; 14 bases are a match to TRBD2. The J segment lost 2 bases and the V segment lost 4 bases, leaving 7 bases of the junction unmatched. Germline CDR1 SGHRS, CDR2 YFSETQ. This CDR3 is built from 17 residues. CDR3 in amino acids: CASSLPGLAGGQETQYF. In DNA form, the CDR3 reads TGCGCCAGCAGCCTCCCCGGACTAGCGGGGGGTCAAGAGACCCAGTACTTC.

In this sample, this clone turned up a few times. This chain joins TRBV5-6 and TRBJ1-2, with 8 bases fitting TRBD1. This CDR3 is built from 13 residues. The V segment lost 4 bases and the J segment 5 bases; nucleotides outside the gene matches: 4. Germline values: CDR1 SGHDT, CDR2 YYEEEE. CDR3 loop: CASSGQGSYGYTF. CDR3 bases: TGTGCCAGCAGCGGACAGGGTAGTTATGGCTACACCTTC. The full variable domain, completed using reference TRBV5-6 and TRBJ1-2, is DAGVTQSPTHLIKTRGQQVTLRCSPKSGHDTVSWYQQALGQGPQFIFQYYEEEERQRGNFPDRFSGHQFPNYSSELNVNALLLGDSALYLCASSGQGSYGYTFGSGTRLTVV.

V and J are TRBV4-1 and TRBJ1-2; unclear D gene. V was pared by 0 bases and J by 1 base, with 6 bases between. Germline V gene data show CDR1 as MGHRA and CDR2 as YSYEKL. The length of the CDR3 is 14 residues. In DNA form, the CDR3 reads TGCGCCAGCAGCCAAGACGGTTATAACTATGGCTACACCTTC. Protein sequence: CASSQDGYNYGYTF.

The CDR3 bases are TGTGCCAGCTCAATCAGACAGGGAGTAGACACTGAAGCTTTCTTT. Protein product: CASSIRQGVDTEAFF. This rearrangement joins TRBV18 to TRBJ1-1, with 7 bases lining up with TRBD1. The germline V gene encodes CDR1 KGHSH and CDR2 LQKENI. The CDR3 has 15 amino acids. Trimming at V came to 5 bases and at J to 3 bases, leaving 9 bases not matched to a gene.

This chain uses TRBV5-1 with TRBJ2-3, with TRBD2 identical over 7 bases. CDR3 size: 15 residues. The V gene end was trimmed by 2 bases and the J gene end by 5 bases; junction bases not matched to a gene: 8. Germline lookup yields CDR1 SGHRS and CDR2 YFSETQ. DNA of the CDR3: TGCGCCAGCAGCTTATACGCGGGAGTGAGAGATACGCAGTATTTT. It encodes CASSLYAGVRDTQYF.

This clone was seen a single time. The chain combines TRBV27 with TRBJ1-1; 8 bases align to TRBD1. The J segment lost 3 bases and the V segment lost 6 bases, leaving 3 bases of the junction unmatched. There are 13 residues in the CDR3. Per the germline V gene, CDR1 is MNHEY and CDR2 is SMNVEV (reference sequence). The CDR3 here is CASRDRVHTEAFF. Here the CDR3 DNA reads TGTGCCAGCAGGGACAGGGTACACACTGAAGCTTTCTTT.

The rearrangement uses TRBV7-6 and TRBJ2-2; D not resolved. Germline CDR1 and CDR2: SGHVS and FNYEAQ. This CDR3 region has 17 residues. V lost 4 bases to trimming and J lost 0 bases, with 15 bases between them. CDR3 amino acids: CASSSIRHPSNTGELFF. Here the CDR3 DNA reads TGTGCCAGCAGCTCAATCCGACACCCCTCGAACACCGGGGAGCTGTTTTTT.

This clone came up once. This chain joins TRBV27 and TRBJ2-7; a weak D match, TRBD1 (5 bases). The germline V and J ends were trimmed by 4 bases and 6 bases, with 13 bases remaining between them. CDR1 and CDR2 from the germline V gene are MNHEY and SMNVEV (reference sequence). The CDR3 has 13 residues. CDR3 residues: CASSSHAGREQYF. CDR3 sequence (DNA): TGTGCCAGCAGTTCCCACGCAGGGCGCGAGCAGTACTTC.

This rearrangement joins TRBV19 to TRBJ1-4; 7 bases line up with TRBD1. The germline CDR1 and CDR2 sequences are LNHDA and SQIVND (reference sequence). This CDR3 has 16 residues. The trim removed 0 bases at V and 11 bases at J, leaving 12 bases unmatched. Here the CDR3 reads CASSIDGGQASDKLFF. CDR3 nucleotides: TGTGCCAGTAGTATAGATGGAGGACAGGCGTCGGACAAACTGTTTTTT. Together with reference TRBV19 and TRBJ1-4, the CDR3 gives the full variable domain: DGGITQSPKYLFRKEGQNVTLSCEQNLNHDAMYWYRQDPGQGLRLIYYSQIVNDFQKGDIAEGYSVSREKKESFPLTVTSAQKNPTAFYLCASSIDGGQASDKLFFGSGTQLSVL.

The chain combines TRBV6-5 with TRBJ1-3; TRBD1 matches at 8 bases. The V gene's germline CDR1 is MNHEY and CDR2 SVGAGI. The CDR3 consists of 15 residues. V shed 6 bases and J 4 bases; nucleotides not matched to a gene: 8. CDR3 residues: CASRTGQGRGNTIYF. The CDR3 region has the DNA TGTGCCAGCAGGACCGGACAGGGCAGGGGAAACACCATATATTTT.

The gene calls are TRBV7-2 and TRBJ2-3; TRBD1 is a possible D gene (5 bases). The germline V and J ends were trimmed by 5 bases and 1 base, with 19 bases remaining between them. Looked up from germline, CDR1 is SGHTA and CDR2 is FQGNSA. The CDR3 has 17 residues. CDR3: CASSLQGMRLRTDTQYF. CDR3 sequence (DNA): TGTGCCAGCAGCCTCCAGGGTATGCGCCTCCGCACAGATACGCAGTATTTT. The whole variable domain, filled in from reference TRBV7-2 and TRBJ2-3, reads GAGVSQSPSNKVTEKGKDVELRCDPISGHTALYWYRQSLGQGLEFLIYFQGNSAPDKSGLPSDRFSAERTGGSVSTLTIQRTQQEDSAVYLCASSLQGMRLRTDTQYFGPGTRLTVL.

The CDR3 DNA sequence: TGTGCCACCAGCAGAGCCACCTCCCGGAGTAGACTAAACACTGAAGCTTTCTTT. It codes for CATSRATSRSRLNTEAFF. The rearrangement uses TRBV15 and TRBJ1-1, with D hard to call. The CDR3 length is 18 residues. Deletions cut 1 base from V and 2 bases from J, with 20 bases between. Germline CDR1 LNHNV, CDR2 YYDKDF (reference sequence).